This TCR beta chain was sequenced during a study of cytotoxic CD8 clonotypes in ibrutinib-treated CLL. Study context: Partial responders approximately 24, complete 2; around twelve progressed and 14 stayed in remission by median roughly 68 months. Treatment had run for a median roughly 13 months, range 6 to 36, when response samples were taken.

CDR3 length: 13 residues. V was clipped by 2 bases and J by 4 bases, with 8 bases between them. CDR1 and CDR2 (germline): SEHNR, FQNEAQ (reference sequence). Data came from immunoSEQ multiplex PCR; TCRdb stores just in-frame clones and leaves some out. Counted here are 33,000 or so clones, 49% occurring once; the ten biggest clones make up 15% to 20%. The chain carries TRBV7-9 and TRBJ1-1; TRBD1 might be the D (5 bases). The receptor's source is a human donor with chronic lymphocytic leukemia. Specimen: PBMCs, collected before ibrutinib treatment. The CDR3: CASSLRGSTEAFF. The CDR3 DNA follows: TGTGCCAGCAGCTTAAGGGGTAGCACTGAAGCTTTCTTT.